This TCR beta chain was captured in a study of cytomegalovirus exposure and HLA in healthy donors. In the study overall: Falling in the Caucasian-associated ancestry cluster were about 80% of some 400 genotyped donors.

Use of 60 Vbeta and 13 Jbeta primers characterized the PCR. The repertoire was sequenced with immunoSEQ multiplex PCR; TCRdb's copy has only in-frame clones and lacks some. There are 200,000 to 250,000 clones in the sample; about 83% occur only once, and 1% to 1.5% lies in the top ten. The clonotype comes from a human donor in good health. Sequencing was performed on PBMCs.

The CDR3 nucleotides read TGCGCCAGCAGTCCCTTGGGGAGCTCCTACGAGCAGTACTTC. It translates to CASSPLGSSYEQYF. V gene TRBV10-1 combines with J gene TRBJ2-7, with D tentatively TRBD2 (5 bases). Germline V gene lookup returns CDR1 WNHNN and CDR2 SYGVQD (reference sequence). V lost 5 bases and J lost 0, with 11 bases in between. This CDR3 contains 14 residues.